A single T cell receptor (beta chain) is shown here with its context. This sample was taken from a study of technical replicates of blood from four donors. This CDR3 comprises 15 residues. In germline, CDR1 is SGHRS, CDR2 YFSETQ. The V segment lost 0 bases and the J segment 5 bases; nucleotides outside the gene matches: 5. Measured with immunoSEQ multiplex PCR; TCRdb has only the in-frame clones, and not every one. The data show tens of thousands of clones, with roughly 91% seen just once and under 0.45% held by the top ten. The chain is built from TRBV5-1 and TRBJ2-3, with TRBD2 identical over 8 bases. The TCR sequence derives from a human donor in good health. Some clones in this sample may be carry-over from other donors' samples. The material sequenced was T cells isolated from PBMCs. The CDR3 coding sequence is TGCGCCAGCAGCTTGGCGGGGCGGGGGGAAGATACGCAGTATTTT. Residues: CASSLAGRGEDTQYF.